These T cell receptor beta chains were read from a single sample in a study of blood T cell repertoires in COVID-19. TCRdb keeps only in-frame clones here, not all; method: immunoSEQ multiplex PCR. The repertoire has a few hundred thousand clones, about 90% of them found once; the top ten carry 2.5% to 3%. The source material was PBMCs or T cells enriched from blood (not recorded which). These receptors all stem from a woman in her 30s who had recovered from COVID-19. Both conserved end residues are part of each CDR3. The D gene is left open where the match is weak. Size is stated for part of the rows, as once, few or many counts, or as a class when the clone is expanded.

v_gene,abundance,d_gene,j_gene,CDR3nt,CDR3aa
TRBV4-1,NA,NA,TRBJ2-3,TGCGCCAGCAGCCAACCCGGACTCTCGGCGCAGTATTTT,CASSQPGLSAQYF
TRBV6-1,many,NA,TRBJ1-5,TGTGCCAGCAGTGAACAGGGGTTCGGCAATCAGCCCCAGCATTTT,CASSEQGFGNQPQHF
TRBV6-1,NA,TRBD2,TRBJ2-3,TGTGCCAGCAGTGATAGACTAGCGGGAAGTTCGCAGTATTTT,CASSDRLAGSSQYF
TRBV3-1/TRBV3-2,NA,TRBD2,TRBJ2-3,TGTGCCAGCAGCGCCCGATCGCTCCGGGGGGGGAGGGATACGCAGTATTTT,CASSARSLRGGRDTQYF
TRBV2,NA,TRBD1,TRBJ1-1,TGTGCCAGCAGGAGGGAACAGGGGGAATCTGAAGCTTTCTTT,CASRREQGESEAFF
TRBV28,NA,TRBD2,TRBJ2-3,TGTGCCAGCAGTTCCCTAGCGGGAGTGCCCACAGATACGCAGTATTTT,CASSSLAGVPTDTQYF
TRBV7-9,NA,NA,TRBJ2-7,TGTGCCAGCAGCAACCCCCGGGGGTTAGGTTACGAGCAGTACTTC,CASSNPRGLGYEQYF
TRBV4-1,NA,NA,TRBJ2-3,TGCGCCAGCAGCCGAGGGCAAGTCGGGACTAGCACAGATACGCAGTATTTT,CASSRGQVGTSTDTQYF
TRBV2,NA,NA,TRBJ2-7,TGTGCCAGCAGTGAAGGTGACACCGACTACGAGCAGTACTTC,CASSEGDTDYEQYF
TRBV5-5,NA,TRBD1,TRBJ1-2,TGTGCCAGCAGCTTCGGGACAGGGAATCATGGTGGCTACACCTTC,CASSFGTGNHGGYTF
TRBV5-1,NA,TRBD1,TRBJ2-7,TGCGCCAGCAGCCCACCAGGACAGGGCTACGAGCAGTACTTC,CASSPPGQGYEQYF
TRBV7-9,NA,NA,TRBJ2-3,TGTGCCACACAAGGAGTCACAGATACGCAGTATTTT,CATQGVTDTQYF
TRBV24-1,once,TRBD1,TRBJ2-5,TGTGCCACCAGTGATTTCCCGGACAGGGACGAGACCCAGTACTTC,CATSDFPDRDETQYF
TRBV28,NA,NA,TRBJ2-2,TGTGCCAGCAGCATGAGGGGGACCGGGGAGCTGTTTTTT,CASSMRGTGELFF
TRBV7-9,NA,TRBD1,TRBJ1-1,TGTGCCAGCAGCCCAGTCGGACAGGGGGTCGTAGCTTTCTTT,CASSPVGQGVVAFF
TRBV3-1/TRBV3-2,NA,NA,TRBJ2-5,TGTGCCAGCAGCCTCACAATGTACCAAGAGACCCAGTACTTC,CASSLTMYQETQYF
TRBV19,NA,NA,TRBJ2-7,TGTGCCAGTAGTAGGGTCGGGGGGCGCGCCTACGAGCAGTACTTC,CASSRVGGRAYEQYF